What follows are 14 T cell receptor beta chains derived from one specimen sequenced in a study of cytomegalovirus exposure and HLA in healthy donors (dated by TCRdb to about 2017). Library creation used the immunoSEQ multiplex PCR assay. For the multiplex PCR, a mixture combining 60 forward primers for TCR Vbeta segments and 13 reverse primers for TCR Jbeta segments was used. The table was pulled from immuneACCESS by TCRdb, which kept in-frame rearrangements only. Such tables lose some clones; where checked, under half of the loss comes from unresolved V genes, and the rest has no known cause. Across this sample there are 130,000 to 150,000 clones, with approximately 80% seen only once. The ten top clones hold roughly 8.8% of the sample. Sequencing used PBMCs. The receptors stem from a woman aged 50 to 60 in good health and CMV-seropositive.

The J gene is TRBJ1-5, the V gene TRBV28; 8 positions agree with TRBD1. Germline-derived CDR1 and CDR2 are MDHEN and SYDVKM. The CDR3 is 15 amino acids. The J segment lost 2 bases and the V segment lost 7 bases, leaving 7 bases of the junction unmatched. DNA of the CDR3: TGTGCCAGCAACCAGGGGGCGGGGGGCAATCAGCCCCAGCATTTT. This gives the protein CASNQGAGGNQPQHF.

The rearrangement joins TRBV10-3 to TRBJ1-1; 8 nucleotides align to TRBD1. Germline V lookup: CDR1 ENHRY, CDR2 SYGVKD. The ends lost 9 bases at V and 3 bases at J; junction bases unmatched: 6. This CDR3 region has 13 residues. This chain's CDR3 is CAMQQGEDTEAFF. The DNA for the CDR3 is TGTGCCATGCAACAGGGGGAGGACACTGAAGCTTTCTTT.

This chain links TRBV5-4 with TRBJ2-5; D call uncertain. Looked up from germline, CDR1 is SGHNT and CDR2 is YYREEE (reference sequence). With 3 bases removed from V and 0 bases from J, the gap between germline ends came to 9 bases. CDR3 size: 14 residues. The CDR3 loop reads CASSSRGDQETQYF. The CDR3 DNA reads TGTGCCAGCAGCTCCCGAGGAGACCAAGAGACCCAGTACTTC. Full variable domain (outside the CDR3, taken from reference TRBV5-4 and TRBJ2-5): ETGVTQSPTHLIKTRGQQVTLRCSSQSGHNTVSWYQQALGQGPQFIFQYYREEENGRGNFPPRFSGLQFPNYSSELNVNALELDDSALYLCASSSRGDQETQYFGPGTRLLVL.

The chain employs TRBV5-1 and TRBJ2-7; 10 bases agree with TRBD2. This CDR3 region has 14 residues. Germline lookup yields CDR1 SGHRS and CDR2 YFSETQ. The ends lost 0 bases at V and 5 bases at J; junction bases unmatched: 2. The CDR3 coding sequence is TGCGCCAGCAGCTTGGATCTAGCGGGGGACGAGCAGTACTTC. Its translation: CASSLDLAGDEQYF.

The chain recombines TRBV5-1 with TRBJ2-1, with 14 bases fitting TRBD2. V gave up 0 bases and J gave up 9 bases; unmatched junction bases: 2. CDR3 size: 15 residues. Per the germline V gene, CDR1 is SGHRS and CDR2 is YFSETQ. The CDR3 protein is CASSLEGLAGGEQFF. The DNA for the CDR3 is TGCGCCAGCAGCTTGGAAGGACTAGCGGGGGGTGAGCAGTTCTTC.

This clone was counted once. The rearrangement links TRBV5-1 to TRBJ1-1, with D perhaps TRBD1 (5 bases). Germline lookup yields CDR1 SGHRS and CDR2 YFSETQ. The CDR3 sequence is 13 residues long. Deletions cut 7 bases from V and 4 bases from J, with 14 bases between. CDR3 loop: CASGTQGGTEAFF. The CDR3 bases are TGCGCCAGCGGGACCCAGGGAGGCACTGAAGCTTTCTTT. The full variable domain, in which reference TRBV5-1 and TRBJ1-1 provide the parts outside the CDR3, is KAGVTQTPRYLIKTRGQQVTLSCSPISGHRSVSWYQQTPGQGLQFLFEYFSETQRNKGNFPGRFSGRQFSNSRSEMNVSTLELGDSALYLCASGTQGGTEAFFGQGTRLTVV.

In nucleotides, the CDR3 is TGTGCCAGCAGTGTTGGGACAGGCGGTACCTCCTACAATGAGCAGTTCTTC. Protein product: CASSVGTGGTSYNEQFF. The J gene is TRBJ2-1, the V gene TRBV6-1; TRBD1 matches at 8 bases. The CDR3 is 17 residues long. V was pared by 4 bases and J by 0 bases, with 8 bases of the junction left unmatched. Germline CDR1 MNHNS, CDR2 SASEGT.

V and J are TRBV27 and TRBJ1-2; D is unresolved. This CDR3 is 12 amino acids long. V was cut by 0 bases and J by 4 bases, with 3 bases left in between. Germline V CDR1 and CDR2: MNHEY, SMNVEV (reference sequence). This chain's CDR3 is CASSLSGYGYTF. Written as DNA, the CDR3 is TGTGCCAGCAGTTTATCCGGCTATGGCTACACCTTC.

V usage is TRBV6-1 and J usage is TRBJ1-2, with TRBD1 matching over 7 bases. Trimming took 2 bases from V and 5 from J; bases not matched to a gene: 11. The CDR3 contains 16 residues. Germline V gene sequence: CDR1 MNHNS, CDR2 SASEGT. In nucleotides, the CDR3 is TGTGCCAGCAGTGAATTCCACAGGGGAATAGAGTATGGCTACACCTTC. Amino acid sequence: CASSEFHRGIEYGYTF.

The CDR3 loop is CASSLMLAGAGELFF. The CDR3, as DNA: TGTGCCAGCAGCTTGATGCTAGCGGGGGCCGGGGAGCTGTTTTTT. This chain joins TRBV5-6 and TRBJ2-2; 10 nucleotides match TRBD2. This CDR3 has 15 residues. From germline, CDR1 is SGHDT and CDR2 YYEEEE. The V segment lost 1 base and the J segment 6 bases; nucleotides outside the gene matches: 3.

The CDR3, as DNA: TGTGCCAGCAGTCCAGACAGGGCTGAGCAGTTCTTC. The encoded protein is CASSPDRAEQFF. The chain is built from TRBV2 and TRBJ2-1; 7 nucleotides agree with TRBD1. This CDR3 spans 12 amino acids. Trimming removed 5 bases from V and 9 bases from J; junction bases left unmatched: 4. CDR1 is SNHLY, CDR2 FYNNEI, per germline.

This clone was recorded only once. The CDR3 protein is CASGTTGAPQPQHF. The DNA for the CDR3 is TGTGCCAGCGGCACTACAGGGGCTCCTCAGCCCCAGCATTTT. The chain employs TRBV28 and TRBJ1-5; 7 bases are a match to TRBD1. Trimming at V came to 8 bases and at J to 6 bases, leaving 10 bases not matched to a gene. Germline values: CDR1 MDHEN, CDR2 SYDVKM. CDR3 length: 14 amino acids. Filled out from reference TRBV28 and TRBJ1-5, the complete variable domain reads DVKVTQSSRYLVKRTGEKVFLECVQDMDHENMFWYRQDPGLGLRLIYFSYDVKMKEKGDIPEGYSVSREKKERFSLILESASTNQTSMYLCASGTTGAPQPQHFGDGTRLSIL.

The V call is TRBV13, the J call TRBJ2-5, with D possibly being TRBD1 (5 bases). Germline loops: CDR1 PRHDT, CDR2 FYEKMQ (reference sequence). This CDR3 is 16 amino acids long. Trimming stripped 0 bases from V and 0 bases from J, with 11 bases between. The CDR3 DNA sequence: TGTGCCAGCAGCTTAGGACCCCAGGGAAACCAAGAGACCCAGTACTTC. Protein product: CASSLGPQGNQETQYF.

The chain couples TRBV7-9 to TRBJ1-2, with D hard to call. Per the germline V gene, CDR1 is SEHNR and CDR2 is FQNEAQ (reference sequence). The CDR3 consists of 13 residues. V lost 3 bases, J lost 5 bases, and 10 bases lay in between. The CDR3 is CASSFGREYGYTF. The DNA of the CDR3 is TGTGCCAGCAGCTTCGGAAGGGAGTATGGCTACACCTTC. Complete variable domain (other parts from reference TRBV7-9 and TRBJ1-2): DTGVSQNPRHKITKRGQNVTFRCDPISEHNRLYWYRQTLGQGPEFLTYFQNEAQLEKSRLLSDRFSAERPKGSFSTLEIQRTEQGDSAMYLCASSFGREYGYTFGSGTRLTVV.